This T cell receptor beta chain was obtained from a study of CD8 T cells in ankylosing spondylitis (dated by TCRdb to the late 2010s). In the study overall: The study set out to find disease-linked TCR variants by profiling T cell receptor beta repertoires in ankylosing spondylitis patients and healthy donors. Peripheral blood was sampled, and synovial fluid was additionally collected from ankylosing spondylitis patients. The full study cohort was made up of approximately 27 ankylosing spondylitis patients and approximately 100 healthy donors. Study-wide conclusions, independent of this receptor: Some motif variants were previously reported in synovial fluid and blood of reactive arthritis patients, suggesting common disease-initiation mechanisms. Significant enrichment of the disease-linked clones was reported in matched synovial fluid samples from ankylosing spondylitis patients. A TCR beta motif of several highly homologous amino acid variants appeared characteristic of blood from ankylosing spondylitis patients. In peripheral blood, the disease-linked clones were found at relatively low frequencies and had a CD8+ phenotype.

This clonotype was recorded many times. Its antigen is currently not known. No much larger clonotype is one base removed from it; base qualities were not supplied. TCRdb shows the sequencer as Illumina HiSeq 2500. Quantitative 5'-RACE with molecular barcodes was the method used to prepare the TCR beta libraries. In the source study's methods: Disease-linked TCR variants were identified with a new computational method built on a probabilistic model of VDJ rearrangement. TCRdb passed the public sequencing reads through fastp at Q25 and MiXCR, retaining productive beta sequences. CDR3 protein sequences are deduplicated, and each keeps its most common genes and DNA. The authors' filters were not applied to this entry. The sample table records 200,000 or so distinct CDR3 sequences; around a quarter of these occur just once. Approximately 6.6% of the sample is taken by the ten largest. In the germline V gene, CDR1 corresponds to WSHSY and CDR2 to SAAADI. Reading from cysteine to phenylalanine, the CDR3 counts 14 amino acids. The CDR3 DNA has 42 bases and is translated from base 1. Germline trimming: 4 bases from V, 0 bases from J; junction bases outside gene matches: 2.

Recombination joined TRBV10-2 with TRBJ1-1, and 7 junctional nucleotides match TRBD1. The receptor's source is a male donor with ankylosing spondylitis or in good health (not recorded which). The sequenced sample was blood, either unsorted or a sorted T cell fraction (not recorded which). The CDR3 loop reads CASSGQGLNTEAFF. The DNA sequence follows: TGCGCCAGCAGTGGACAGGGTCTGAACACTGAAGCTTTCTTT.